The TCR beta chain described here comes from a study of identical twins. TCRdb reanalysed the 5' RACE reads using MiXCR and keeps one entry per CDR3 protein. This table holds some 500,000 distinct CDR3 sequences, under 25% found once. This clonotype showed up just a few times. The CDR3 loop spans 12 amino acids. CDR1 DFQATT and CDR2 SNEGSKA come from the germline V gene (reference sequence). V lost 0 bases and J lost 7, with 6 bases in between. These data were likewise used in another study, on T cells expressing NK-cell markers.

Sequencing was performed on CD4+ T cells sorted from blood. J is TRBJ1-4 and V is TRBV20-1; no definite D call. The clonotype comes from a woman aged 18-29 years in good health. The CDR3 region has the DNA TGCAGTGCTAGAGATGGTGGTGAAAAACTGTTTTTT. It codes for CSARDGGEKLFF.